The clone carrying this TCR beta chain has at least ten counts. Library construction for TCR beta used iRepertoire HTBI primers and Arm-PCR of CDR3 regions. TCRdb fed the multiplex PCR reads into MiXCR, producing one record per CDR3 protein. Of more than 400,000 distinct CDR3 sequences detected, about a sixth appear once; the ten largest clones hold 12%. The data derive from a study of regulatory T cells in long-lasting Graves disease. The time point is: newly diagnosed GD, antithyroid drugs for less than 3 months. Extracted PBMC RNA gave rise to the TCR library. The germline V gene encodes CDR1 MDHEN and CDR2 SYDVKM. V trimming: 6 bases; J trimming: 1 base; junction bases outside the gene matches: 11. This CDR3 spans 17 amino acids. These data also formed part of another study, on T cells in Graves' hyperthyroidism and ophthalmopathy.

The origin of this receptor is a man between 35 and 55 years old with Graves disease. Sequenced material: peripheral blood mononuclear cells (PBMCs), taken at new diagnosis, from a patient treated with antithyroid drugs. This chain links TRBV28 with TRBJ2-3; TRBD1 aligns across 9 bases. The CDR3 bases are TGTGCCAGCAGGACCTTTACCGGGACAGGGCGCACAGATACGCAGTATTTT. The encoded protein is CASRTFTGTGRTDTQYF.